This passage covers 12 T cell receptor beta chains from one sample sequenced in a study of blood T cell repertoires in COVID-19. TCRdb's copy holds only in-frame clones and misses some; the assay was immunoSEQ multiplex PCR. The data contain around 200,000 clones, around four fifths of them seen just once; the ten biggest clones take up 8.6%. Sequencing was done on a sample of peripheral blood. The receptor set was obtained from a man in his forties with active or convalescent COVID-19.

The rearrangement uses TRBV5-6 and TRBJ2-2; no firm D call. The germline V gene encodes CDR1 SGHDT and CDR2 YYEEEE. The CDR3 is 15 amino acids. V was shortened by 0 bases and J by 3 bases, with 9 bases between the two germline ends. As DNA, the CDR3 is TGTGCCAGCAGCTTGGATACGGTAGACACCGGGGAGCTGTTTTTT. Translating gives CASSLDTVDTGELFF.

This clone was seen a few times. The genes are TRBV29-1 and TRBJ1-5; 8 bases are shared with TRBD1. Per germline, CDR1 SQVTM and CDR2 ANQGSEA. The CDR3 is 13 amino acids. Trimming at V came to 6 bases and at J to 4 bases, leaving 5 bases not matched to a gene. The CDR3, as DNA: TGCAGCGTCGCCGGGACAGGAAATCAGCCCCAGCATTTT. Translation gives CSVAGTGNQPQHF.

This chain connects TRBV19 to TRBJ1-2; TRBD1 agrees at 7 bases. Germline V gene data show CDR1 as LNHDA and CDR2 as SQIVND (reference sequence). The CDR3 sequence is 13 residues long. J gave up 5 bases and V 5 bases, and 5 bases lay outside the gene matches. The CDR3 DNA sequence: TGTGCCAGTAGTGATATACAGGGGTATGGCTACACCTTC. This gives the protein CASSDIQGYGYTF.

CDR3 amino acids: CASSGTGNGYTF. CDR3 DNA sequence: TGTGCCAGCAGTGGGACAGGGAACGGCTACACCTTC. The V gene is TRBV27, the J gene TRBJ1-2; 9 bases are a match to TRBD1. Germline CDR1 is MNHEY and CDR2 is SMNVEV (reference sequence). V shed 5 bases and J 8 bases; nucleotides not matched to a gene: 3. This CDR3 has 12 residues.

V gene TRBV28 combines with J gene TRBJ1-5; 8 bases agree with TRBD1. Germline V CDR1 and CDR2: MDHEN, SYDVKM. The J segment lost 9 bases and the V segment lost 7 bases, leaving 5 bases of the junction unmatched. CDR3 length: 12 residues. This CDR3 reads CASNNDRGPQHF. In DNA form, the CDR3 reads TGTGCCAGCAACAATGACAGGGGGCCCCAGCATTTT.

V usage is TRBV11-2 and J usage is TRBJ1-4; TRBD1 matches at 9 bases. The V gene's germline CDR1 is SGHAT and CDR2 FQNNGV. V was clipped by 5 bases and J by 7 bases; unmatched bases: 5. The CDR3 is 14 amino acids. The CDR3 DNA sequence: TGTGCCAGCAGCCGGGGACAGGGAGGTGAAAAACTGTTTTTT. Translated: CASSRGQGGEKLFF.

The V call is TRBV30, the J call TRBJ2-3; 8 nucleotides agree with TRBD2. The ends lost 0 bases at V and 5 bases at J; junction bases unmatched: 1. Looked up from germline, CDR1 is GTSNPN and CDR2 is SVGIG (reference sequence). The CDR3 is 13 residues long. The CDR3 loop is CAWSVREGDTQYF. The CDR3 DNA sequence: TGTGCCTGGAGTGTACGGGAGGGAGATACGCAGTATTTT.

This sequence joins TRBV5-1 and TRBJ2-7; maybe TRBD2 (6 bases). Trimming took off 7 bases at V and 2 bases at J, with 19 bases between the two ends. The CDR3 contains 15 residues. Per the germline V gene, CDR1 is SGHRS and CDR2 is YFSETQ. Here the CDR3 reads CASSRGGPGAYEQYF. The CDR3 DNA is TGCGCCAGCTCCCGTGGTGGCCCGGGGGCCTACGAGCAGTACTTC.

The chain uses TRBV5-5 and TRBJ2-7; 7 bases agree with TRBD1. V trimming: 4 bases; J trimming: 1 base; junction bases outside the gene matches: 5. The CDR3 contains 14 residues. Per the germline V gene, CDR1 is SGHKS and CDR2 is YYEKEE (reference sequence). CDR3 sequence: CASSLGQLSYEQYF. For the CDR3, the DNA is TGTGCCAGCAGCCTGGGACAGCTATCCTACGAGCAGTACTTC.

The rearrangement uses TRBV11-3 and TRBJ2-1; no definite D call. Trimming cost V 1 base and J 0 bases, with 7 bases left between them. Germline loops: CDR1 SGHNT, CDR2 YENEEA. CDR3 length: 15 amino acids. CDR3 residues: CASSLVILSYNEQFF. The DNA for the CDR3 is TGTGCCAGCAGCTTAGTTATCCTCTCCTACAATGAGCAGTTCTTC. The full variable domain, rest sourced from reference TRBV11-3 and TRBJ2-1, is EAGVVQSPRYKIIEKKQPVAFWCNPISGHNTLYWYLQNLGQGPELLIRYENEEAVDDSQLPKDRFSAERLKGVDSTLKIQPAELGDSAVYLCASSLVILSYNEQFFGPGTRLTVL.

CDR3 residues: CASSRDSPGNQHF. CDR3 in DNA: TGCGCCAGCAGCCGGGACAGCCCGGGGAACCAGCATTTT. V and J are TRBV4-1 and TRBJ1-5; TRBD1 matches at 7 bases. The J segment lost 12 bases and the V segment lost 4 bases, leaving 9 bases of the junction unmatched. Germline lookup yields CDR1 MGHRA and CDR2 YSYEKL. The CDR3 spans 13 residues.

This rearrangement joins TRBV20-1 to TRBJ1-1, with D perhaps TRBD1 (6 bases). The CDR3 is 11 residues long. Germline V gene lookup returns CDR1 DFQATT and CDR2 SNEGSKA (reference sequence). Trimming pared 3 bases from V and 11 bases from J, leaving 13 bases between. CDR3 coding DNA: TGCAGTGCTAGCGGATACAGGGCTGCTTTCTTT. It is translated as CSASGYRAAFF.